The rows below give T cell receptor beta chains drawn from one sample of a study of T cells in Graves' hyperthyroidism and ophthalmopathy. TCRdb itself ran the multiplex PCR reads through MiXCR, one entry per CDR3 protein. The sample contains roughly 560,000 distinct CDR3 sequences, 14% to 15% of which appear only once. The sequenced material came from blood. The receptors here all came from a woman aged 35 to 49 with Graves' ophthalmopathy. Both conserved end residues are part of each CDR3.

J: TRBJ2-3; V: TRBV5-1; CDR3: CASSLQGAGTDTQYF
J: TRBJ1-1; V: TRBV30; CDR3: CAWWTVNTEAFF
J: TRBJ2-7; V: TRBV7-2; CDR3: CASSYAGTENYEQYF
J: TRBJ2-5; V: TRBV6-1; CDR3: CASSDLDVAGTQYF
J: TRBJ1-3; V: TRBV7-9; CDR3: CASSPRFFSGNTIYF
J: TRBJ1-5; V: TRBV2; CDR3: CASRDRGLEPQHF
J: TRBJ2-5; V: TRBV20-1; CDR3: CSGLGWGETQYF
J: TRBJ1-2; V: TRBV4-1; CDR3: CASSQGRDSYLYGYTF
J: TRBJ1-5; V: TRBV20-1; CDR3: CSVGGAQPQHF
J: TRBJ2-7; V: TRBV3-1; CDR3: CASSHGTSGRRKQYF
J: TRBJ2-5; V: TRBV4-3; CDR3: CASSQESSGQETQYF
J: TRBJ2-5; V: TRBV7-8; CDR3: CASWDRGAQETQYF
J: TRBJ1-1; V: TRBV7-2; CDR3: CASSTQGYSEAFF
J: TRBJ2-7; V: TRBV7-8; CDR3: CASSLRMVLAESSYEQYF
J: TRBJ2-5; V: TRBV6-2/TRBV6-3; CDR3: CASEGGPETQYF
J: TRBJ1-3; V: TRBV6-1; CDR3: CASSRNTENTIYF
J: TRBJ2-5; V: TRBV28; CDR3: CASSALGQGRRETQYF
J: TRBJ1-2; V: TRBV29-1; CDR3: CSVDGSPNYGYTF
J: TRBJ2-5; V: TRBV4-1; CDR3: CASSQDREKETQYF
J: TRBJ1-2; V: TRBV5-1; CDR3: CASSLMDYGYTF
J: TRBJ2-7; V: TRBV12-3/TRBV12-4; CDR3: CASSSWGTGDGEQYF
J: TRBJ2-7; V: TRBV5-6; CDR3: CASSLDPLAASYEQYF
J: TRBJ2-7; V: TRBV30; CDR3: CAWRGQMSSYEQYF
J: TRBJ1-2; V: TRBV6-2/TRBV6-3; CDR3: CASRLPLGQGYGYTF
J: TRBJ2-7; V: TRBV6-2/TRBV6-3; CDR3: CASSWGRPYEQYF
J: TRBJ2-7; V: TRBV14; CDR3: CASSHNIYEQYF
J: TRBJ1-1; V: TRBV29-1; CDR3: CSVLIVTGTARNTEAFF
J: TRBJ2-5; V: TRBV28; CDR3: CASSLWSGAGLVETQYF
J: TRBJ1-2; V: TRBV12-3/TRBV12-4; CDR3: CASTGDSNYGYTF
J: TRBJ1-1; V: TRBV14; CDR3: CASSQPGHKIGEAFF
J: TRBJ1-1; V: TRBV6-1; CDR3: CASSELGAAEAFF
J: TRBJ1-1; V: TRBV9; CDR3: CASGVPGGTEAFF
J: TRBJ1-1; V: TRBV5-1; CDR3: CASSYTGAGTEAFF
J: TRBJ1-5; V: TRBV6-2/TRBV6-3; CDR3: CASSYDRGSNQPQHF
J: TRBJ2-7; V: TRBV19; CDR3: CASSPRREIIPYEQYF
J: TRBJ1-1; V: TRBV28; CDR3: CASRTPGAANTEAFF
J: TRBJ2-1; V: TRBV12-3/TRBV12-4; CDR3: CASTERKARQFF
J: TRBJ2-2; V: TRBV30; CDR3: CAWRDRGPVGELFF
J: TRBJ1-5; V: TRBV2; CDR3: CASNLEVIPNQPQHF
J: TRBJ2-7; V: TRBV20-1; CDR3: CSARDQGGALSYKEYF
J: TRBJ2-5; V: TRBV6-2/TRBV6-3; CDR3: CATSGTGTQETQYF
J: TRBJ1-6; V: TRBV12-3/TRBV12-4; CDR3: CASSRQTNSPLHF
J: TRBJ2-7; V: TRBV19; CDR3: CASSSPSGSTYEQYF
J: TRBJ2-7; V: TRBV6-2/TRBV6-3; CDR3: CASSYSDRDPSGAEQYF
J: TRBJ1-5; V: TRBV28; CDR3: CASSNWRGSNQPQHF
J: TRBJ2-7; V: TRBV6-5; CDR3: CASRYEREQYF
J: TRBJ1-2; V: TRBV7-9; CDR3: CASSSGTPSGYTF
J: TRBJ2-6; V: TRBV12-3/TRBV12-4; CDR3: CASSLGSGRAFGANVLTF
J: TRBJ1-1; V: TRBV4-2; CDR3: CASSQDREGYTEAFF
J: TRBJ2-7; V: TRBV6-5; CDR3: CASSYGLGGYEQYF
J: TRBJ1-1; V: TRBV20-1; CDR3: CSAREGGSGGEAFF
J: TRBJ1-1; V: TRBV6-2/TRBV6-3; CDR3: CATQTVYPEAFF
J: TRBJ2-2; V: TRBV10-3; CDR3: CAATTSANTGELFF
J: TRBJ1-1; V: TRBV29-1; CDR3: CSVVDRRNTEAFF
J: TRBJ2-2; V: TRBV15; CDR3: CATSKGGATGLDTGELFF
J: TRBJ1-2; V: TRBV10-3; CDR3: CAISERDRGVGYGYTF
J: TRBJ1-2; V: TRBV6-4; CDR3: CASSDRWGQGYGYTF